Below are 28 T cell receptor beta chains sequenced from a single sample in a study of neurological immune-mediated disorders. TCRdb itself ran the 5' RACE reads through MiXCR, one entry per CDR3 protein. The data show some 47,000 distinct CDR3 sequences, under 25% seen once. The time point: technical triplicate 3. Sequenced: PBMCs. These TCRs come from a man between 60 and 75 years old with HTLV-1-associated myelopathy (HAM/TSP).

This clonotype was seen at least ten times. V and J are TRBV30 and TRBJ2-7; D remains ambiguous. Trimming took 1 base from V and 2 from J, leaving 6 bases between them. Germline values: CDR1 GTSNPN, CDR2 SVGIG (reference sequence). The CDR3 contains 12 residues. The CDR3 protein is CAWSAQPYEQYF. For the CDR3, the DNA is TGTGCCTGGAGTGCCCAGCCCTACGAGCAGTACTTC.

This clonotype showed up many times. This chain connects TRBV12-3 or TRBV12-4 to TRBJ2-5; 7 positions match TRBD1. The CDR3 totals 13 residues. The trim removed 3 bases at V and 4 bases at J, leaving 2 bases unmatched. DNA for the CDR3: TGTGCCAGCAGTTTCCGGGACAGAGAGACCCAGTACTTC. It is translated as CASSFRDRETQYF.

At least ten counts were recorded for this clonotype. This rearrangement joins TRBV20-1 to TRBJ2-7; D perhaps matches TRBD2 (6 bases). This CDR3 is 16 amino acids long. CDR1 is DFQATT, CDR2 SNEGSKA, per germline (reference sequence). The V end was cut by 2 bases, the J end by 2 bases, with 19 bases between. CDR3 DNA: TGCAGTGCTAGACCCTTGACACGCGGGGATCCCTACGAGCAGTACTTC. Translated, it gives CSARPLTRGDPYEQYF.

This clonotype appeared many times. The chain is built from TRBV12-3 or TRBV12-4 and TRBJ1-2; D possibly corresponds to TRBD1 (6 bases). V was cut by 5 bases and J by 8 bases, with 18 bases left in between. The CDR3 sequence is 14 residues long. The CDR3 loop is CASSEGHTRGGYTF. CDR3 bases: TGTGCCAGCAGTGAGGGACACACACGCGGCGGCTACACCTTC.

Of note for this clonotype: A read error may produce the germline difference seen at one junction end. The V and J genes are TRBV29-1 and TRBJ1-5; 9 positions agree with TRBD1. Germline V gene lookup returns CDR1 SQVTM and CDR2 ANQGSEA. This CDR3 is 17 amino acids long. As DNA, the CDR3 is TGCAGCGTAGCAGGGACAGGGAACCGATATAGAAATCAGCTCCAGCATTTT. Translating gives CSVAGTGNRYRNQLQHF.

This clonotype was observed at least ten times. The chain combines TRBV20-1 with TRBJ2-1; no definite D call. With 0 bases removed from V and 10 bases from J, the gap between germline ends came to 10 bases. The CDR3 runs 12 residues. Per the germline V gene, CDR1 is DFQATT and CDR2 is SNEGSKA (reference sequence). The CDR3 here is CSARDGNREQFF. CDR3 nucleotide sequence: TGCAGTGCTAGAGATGGGAACAGAGAGCAGTTCTTC.

This chain uses TRBV7-9 with TRBJ2-1, with 14 bases identical to TRBD2. CDR3 size: 16 residues. From germline, CDR1 is SEHNR and CDR2 FQNEAQ (reference sequence). Germline trimming cut 2 bases from V and 9 bases from J; bases unmatched to any gene: 6. The CDR3: CASSLRLAGGYPEQFF. CDR3 sequence (DNA): TGTGCCAGCAGCTTAAGACTAGCGGGAGGGTACCCTGAGCAGTTCTTC.

This clonotype appeared many times. The V call is TRBV7-2, the J call TRBJ1-1; 7 nucleotides align to TRBD1. This CDR3 region has 13 residues. Germline V gene data show CDR1 as SGHTA and CDR2 as FQGNSA. V lost 4 bases to trimming and J lost 8 bases; unmatched junction nucleotides: 7. The CDR3 DNA follows: TGTGCCAGCAGCTCACTGACAGGGACCGAAGCTTTCTTT. It codes for CASSSLTGTEAFF.

This clonotype has ten or more counts. V and J are TRBV7-3 and TRBJ2-2, with 9 nucleotides matching TRBD2. V lost 6 bases and J lost 6; bases outside the gene matches: 8. CDR3 size: 15 residues. Germline loops: CDR1 SGHTA, CDR2 FQGTGA. In DNA form, the CDR3 reads TGTGCCAGCAGTCTTAGCGGGAGCCGATCCGGGGAGCTGTTTTTT. Its translation: CASSLSGSRSGELFF. Based on the CDR3 plus reference TRBV7-3 and TRBJ2-2, the full variable domain is GAGVSQTPSNKVTEKGKYVELRCDPISGHTALYWYRQSLGQGPEFLIYFQGTGAADDSGLPNDRFFAVRPEGSVSTLKIQRTERGDSAVYLCASSLSGSRSGELFFGEGSRLTVL.

This clonotype was picked up many times. The chain joins TRBV29-1 to TRBJ2-1; tentatively, D is TRBD1 or TRBD2 (9 bases each). The germline gives CDR1 SQVTM, CDR2 ANQGSEA. V gave up 6 bases and J gave up 8 bases, with 29 bases separating them. The CDR3 consists of 17 residues. CDR3 region: CSVTGGWAGGPEYEQFF. As DNA, the CDR3 is TGCAGCGTAACAGGGGGCTGGGCGGGAGGGCCGGAGTATGAGCAGTTCTTC.

This sequence joins TRBV5-1 and TRBJ2-3, with TRBD1 identical over 7 bases. The CDR3 has 15 residues. The germline gives CDR1 SGHRS, CDR2 YFSETQ. With V trimmed by 0 bases and J by 4 bases, 5 bases remained unmatched. CDR3 sequence: CASSLGQGVADTQYF. Written as DNA, the CDR3 is TGCGCCAGCAGCTTGGGGCAGGGGGTCGCAGATACGCAGTATTTT.

V gene TRBV3-1 combines with J gene TRBJ1-5, with TRBD1 identical over 11 bases. V lost 4 bases and J lost 3; bases outside the gene matches: 2. Looked up from germline, CDR1 is LGHDT and CDR2 is YNNKEL (reference sequence). This CDR3 spans 15 amino acids. The CDR3 reads CASSRGQGDNQPQHF. CDR3 nucleotide sequence: TGTGCCAGCAGCCGGGGACAGGGGGACAATCAGCCCCAGCATTTT.

The chain combines TRBV28 with TRBJ2-7; D is unclear. The ends were cut back, 2 bases at V and 1 base at J, with 15 bases in the middle. This CDR3 region has 16 residues. Per the germline V gene, CDR1 is MDHEN and CDR2 is SYDVKM. The CDR3 DNA sequence: TGTGCCAGCAGTTTAGTTGCTACACTAAATTCCTACGAGCAGTACTTC. Protein product: CASSLVATLNSYEQYF.

This clonotype was seen many times. V is TRBV6-1 and J is TRBJ1-5; D remains ambiguous. This CDR3 comprises 15 residues. V lost 4 bases, J lost 0 bases, and 10 bases lay in between. Germline assignment: CDR1 MNHNS and CDR2 SASEGT. CDR3 nucleotide sequence: TGTGCCAGCAGTGTAGGACGGAATAGCAATCAGCCCCAGCATTTT. The encoded protein is CASSVGRNSNQPQHF.

This clonotype was counted ten times or more. The chain couples TRBV20-1 to TRBJ2-1; 14 bases map to TRBD2. J gave up 7 bases and V 6 bases, and 5 bases lay outside the gene matches. The CDR3 extends over 14 amino acids. Germline V lookup: CDR1 DFQATT, CDR2 SNEGSKA (reference sequence). CDR3 sequence: CSALTSGRGNEQFF. The CDR3 bases are TGCAGTGCGTTGACTAGCGGGAGGGGAAATGAGCAGTTCTTC.

There are many counts of this clonotype. This chain uses TRBV29-1 with TRBJ2-7; tentative D call: TRBD1 (5 bases). The CDR3 covers 13 residues. The ends were cut back, 7 bases at V and 4 bases at J, with 17 bases in the middle. Germline CDR1 SQVTM, CDR2 ANQGSEA. The DNA for the CDR3 is TGCAGCGCTCAGACAGCCACTCGTTACGAGCAGTACTTC. It codes for CSAQTATRYEQYF.

This clonotype was picked up many times. The chain couples TRBV5-1 to TRBJ2-7; a weak D match, TRBD2 (6 bases). V was clipped by 1 base and J by 4 bases, with 15 bases between them. The germline CDR1 and CDR2 sequences are SGHRS and YFSETQ. The length of the CDR3 is 15 residues. CDR3 sequence: CASSLLTGGPYEQYF. The CDR3 nucleotides are TGCGCCAGCAGCTTGCTTACCGGAGGGCCATACGAGCAGTACTTC.

This clonotype was observed at least ten times. The chain joins TRBV3-1 to TRBJ2-7, with a possible D match to TRBD1 (6 bases). Germline V gene lookup returns CDR1 LGHDT and CDR2 YNNKEL (reference sequence). Trimming removed 4 bases from V and 0 bases from J, with 13 bases in between. The CDR3 runs 15 residues. The CDR3 coding sequence is TGTGCCAGCAGCCGTTCAGACAGGTACTCCTACGAGCAGTACTTC. Residues: CASSRSDRYSYEQYF.

This clonotype was observed at least ten times. V usage is TRBV13 and J usage is TRBJ2-1; no clear D gene. CDR1 PRHDT and CDR2 FYEKMQ come from the germline V gene (reference sequence). Trimming shortened V by 4 bases and J by 5 bases, and 6 bases separated the two germline ends. This CDR3 has 12 residues. The CDR3 loop is CASSYVHNEQFF. The CDR3 DNA reads TGTGCCAGCAGCTATGTCCACAATGAGCAGTTCTTC.

This clonotype was seen ten or more times. The V gene is TRBV6-6, the J gene TRBJ2-7; no clear D. The CDR3 runs 13 residues. Trimming pared 6 bases from V and 3 bases from J, leaving 12 bases between. Germline V gene data show CDR1 as MNHNY and CDR2 as SVGAGI (reference sequence). CDR3 sequence: CASSPGLLYEQYF. CDR3 sequence (DNA): TGTGCCAGCAGCCCTGGGCTTCTCTACGAGCAGTACTTC.

There are many counts of this clonotype. The chain carries TRBV18 and TRBJ1-1; D not certain. The CDR3 covers 12 residues. V lost 3 bases and J lost 1, with 3 bases in between. Germline assignment: CDR1 KGHSH and CDR2 LQKENI. The CDR3 here is CASSPGNTEAFF. In DNA, the CDR3 is TGTGCCAGCTCACCGGGGAACACTGAAGCTTTCTTT.

This clonotype was seen ten or more times. This chain links TRBV20-1 with TRBJ1-1; 9 bases align to TRBD1. This CDR3 contains 13 residues. V lost 6 bases to trimming and J lost 1 base; unmatched junction nucleotides: 3. Germline V gives CDR1 DFQATT, CDR2 SNEGSKA (reference sequence). The CDR3 DNA reads TGCAGTGCCACACAGGGGGCGAACACTGAAGCTTTCTTT. Translated: CSATQGANTEAFF.

This clonotype was seen ten or more times. The chain joins TRBV20-1 to TRBJ1-1; the D gene is possibly TRBD1 (6 bases). The CDR3 totals 14 residues. The V gene's germline CDR1 is DFQATT and CDR2 SNEGSKA (reference sequence). V lost 0 bases and J 1 base, leaving 9 bases between the germline ends. CDR3 protein: CSARDGTTNTEAFF. Written as DNA, the CDR3 is TGCAGTGCTAGAGATGGGACAACGAACACTGAAGCTTTCTTT.

This clonotype was seen many times. Its ends do not fully match the called genes, so a read error is possible. The chain has TRBV5-1 and TRBJ2-3; no clear D gene. The CDR3 has 14 amino acids. Germline V lookup: CDR1 SGHRS, CDR2 YFSETQ. As DNA, the CDR3 is TGCGCCAGCACCTTGGGGATGCCCCACGATACGCAGTATTTT. It is translated as CASTLGMPHDTQYF.

The chain joins TRBV20-1 to TRBJ2-1; TRBD1 might be the D (6 bases). This CDR3 region has 16 residues. Trimming cost V 0 bases and J 4 bases, with 16 bases left between them. CDR1 and CDR2 (germline): DFQATT, SNEGSKA (reference sequence). The DNA for the CDR3 is TGCAGTGCTAGAGATCATCAGGGGCTTACTTACAATGAGCAGTTCTTC. It translates to CSARDHQGLTYNEQFF.

This clonotype was seen a single time. The chain carries TRBV4-1 and TRBJ2-3, with D possibly TRBD2 on 6 matching bases. Germline assignment: CDR1 MGHRA and CDR2 YSYEKL. The CDR3 sequence is 15 residues long. V gave up 7 bases and J gave up 9 bases, with 23 bases separating them. The CDR3 coding sequence is TGCGCCAGCATCCTCGGACTATCGGGAGTCGGCACGCAGTATTTT. This encodes CASILGLSGVGTQYF.

This clonotype came up many times. The CDR3 DNA reads TGCAGTGCTAGAGATAACAGGGGTTCCGAGCAGTACTTC. It translates to CSARDNRGSEQYF. The genes are TRBV20-1 and TRBJ2-7; TRBD1 matches at 7 bases. This CDR3 is built from 13 residues. J gave up 6 bases and V 0 bases, and 5 bases lay outside the gene matches. The germline gives CDR1 DFQATT, CDR2 SNEGSKA (reference sequence).

This clonotype was picked up one time. The J gene is TRBJ2-1, the V gene TRBV7-2, with D tentatively TRBD2 (6 bases). The CDR3 totals 15 residues. CDR1 is SGHTA, CDR2 FQGNSA, per germline. V shed 2 bases and J shed 3 bases, with 11 bases lying between them. The DNA for the CDR3 is TGTGCCAGCAGCTTAACGTCTAGCGTCTACAATGAGCAGTTCTTC. Amino acid sequence: CASSLTSSVYNEQFF. Looking up the rest from reference TRBV7-2 and TRBJ2-1 gives the full variable domain: GAGVSQSPSNKVTEKGKDVELRCDPISGHTALYWYRQSLGQGLEFLIYFQGNSAPDKSGLPSDRFSAERTGGSVSTLTIQRTQQEDSAVYLCASSLTSSVYNEQFFGPGTRLTVL.